The TCR beta chain under discussion was sequenced for a study of T cell responses to AZD1222 COVID-19 vaccine. Regarding the study as a whole: Vaccine-associated CD4 TCRs spanned spike, dominant at 160-218 and 743-854. The breadth and depth of Spike-specific TCRs increased once two AZD1222 doses had been given. Repertoire sampling happened only post peak T cell response. The donors showed a predominance of white British ancestry and of females, with possible underestimation of clonal diversity.

On this clone: The antigen remains unidentified.

Trimming left V 2 bases short and J 6 bases short, with 16 bases between. The CDR3 is made up of 15 amino acids. Per the germline V gene, CDR1 is SGHRS and CDR2 is YFSETQ. This table comes from immunoSEQ multiplex PCR, and its TCRdb copy is limited to in-frame clones, with some not included. The sample has about 110,000 clones, approximately 89% seen once; the top ten hold roughly 3.2%. The rearrangement joins TRBV5-1 to TRBJ2-3; D may be TRBD2 (6 bases). The receptor was isolated from an adult in good health. Here the sequenced sample was peripheral blood, taken on day 0 of MenACWY control vaccination. CDR3 loop: CASSLGTPRGDTQYF. The CDR3 nucleotides read TGCGCCAGCAGCTTAGGTACTCCCCGGGGGGATACGCAGTATTTT.